The sequence of this T cell receptor (beta chain) was determined in a study of vaccination effects on CD4 cells after COVID-19. Study overall: Following the second dose by a median of 72 days, the post-vaccine samples were obtained.

As to this clone: Its antigen is currently unknown.

Whole-study findings and limits: The vaccine-induced clones of healthy vaccinees included only 1 of 255 that cross-reacted with common cold coronaviruses. There was marked clonal contraction among infection- and vaccine-induced clones late after vaccination.

Pools of viral peptides were used by the ViraFEST assay to expand antigen-specific CD4+ T cells ahead of sequencing. Once cultured for approximately ten days, the cells underwent separation to obtain CD4+ T cells. Two-dose vaccination with either BNT162b2 or mRNA-1273 was given to the participants. Vaccinees lacked prior SARS-CoV-2 infection and tested negative for nucleocapsid antibodies. The V end was cut by 5 bases, the J end by 2 bases, with 9 bases between. Germline lookup yields CDR1 SGHTA and CDR2 FQGTGA. The CDR3 runs to 13 residues. Some clones are missing from TCRdb's copy, which holds only in-frame ones; the method was immunoSEQ multiplex PCR. The sample consists of roughly 24,000 clones, 77% of them appearing once.

The TCR comes from a human donor who received a COVID-19 vaccine. Here the sequenced sample was CD4+ T cells from PBMCs cultured with HCoV-NL63 spike peptides, taken after COVID-19 vaccination. V is TRBV7-3 and J is TRBJ2-5, with a tentative D call TRBD1 (6 bases). The CDR3 protein is CASSTGQQETQYF. The CDR3 nucleotides are TGTGCCAGCAGCACCGGACAGCAAGAGACCCAGTACTTC.